These 12 T cell receptor beta chains share one sample of origin, sequenced in a study of shared clonotypes between healthy human individuals. Measured with immunoSEQ multiplex PCR; TCRdb has only the in-frame clones, and not every one. The sample yields around 350,000 clones, around 67% seen once. Source material: memory CD4+ T cells sorted from blood. Subset of the sample: CD45RA-negative fraction. The receptors originated from a man younger than 45 in good health.

The V call is TRBV10-3, the J call TRBJ1-5, with D tentatively TRBD1 (5 bases). The CDR3 runs 16 residues. CDR1 and CDR2 (germline): ENHRY, SYGVKD. The ends were cut back, 2 bases at V and 4 bases at J, with 15 bases in the middle. The chain's CDR3 is CAISEGRLQGNQPQHF. As DNA, the CDR3 is TGTGCCATCAGTGAGGGACGCCTCCAGGGAAATCAGCCCCAGCATTTT.

This clone was found a few times. This rearrangement joins TRBV7-8 to TRBJ1-2; 8 nucleotides align to TRBD1. This CDR3 is 15 amino acids long. Germline CDR1 and CDR2: SGHVS and FQNEAQ. Trimming at V came to 4 bases and at J to 5 bases, leaving 9 bases not matched to a gene. The CDR3 region is CASSSRGQGKYGYTF. The CDR3 region has the DNA TGTGCCAGCAGCTCGCGTGGACAGGGAAAGTATGGCTACACCTTC.

The V gene is TRBV28, the J gene TRBJ2-6, with TRBD1 matching 9 bases. The CDR3 is 18 residues long. Trimming cost V 5 bases and J 4 bases; bases outside gene matches: 12. Per germline, CDR1 MDHEN and CDR2 SYDVKM. The CDR3 DNA reads TGTGCCAGCAGTCCGCCGACAGGGGGTTTAAGCGGGGCCAACGTCCTGACTTTC. Residues: CASSPPTGGLSGANVLTF.

The chain combines TRBV7-9 with TRBJ1-1, with D possibly being TRBD1 (5 bases). CDR1 is SEHNR and CDR2 is FQNEAQ in the germline V gene (reference sequence). The CDR3 loop spans 13 amino acids. V was cut by 1 base and J by 9 bases, with 12 bases left in between. The CDR3: CASSLGGFGKAFF. Written as DNA, the CDR3 is TGTGCCAGCAGCTTAGGGGGCTTCGGGAAAGCTTTCTTT.

This clone was counted many times. The junction shows a germline mismatch at one end, possibly a read error. This chain connects TRBV20-1 to TRBJ2-7, with D possibly called TRBD1 or TRBD2 (5 bases each). Germline loops: CDR1 DFQATT, CDR2 SNEGSKA (reference sequence). This CDR3 spans 11 amino acids. The CDR3 coding sequence is TGCAGTGCCAGAGGTGGGGGCGAGCAGTACTTC. Amino acid sequence: CSARGGGEQYF.

The rearrangement joins TRBV5-4 to TRBJ2-7, with D unclear. V was shortened by 0 bases and J by 3 bases, with 10 bases between the two germline ends. Germline CDR1 is SGHNT and CDR2 is YYREEE (reference sequence). CDR3 length equals 14 residues. CDR3 nucleotides: TGTGCCAGCAGCTTGGGCACCTCACTCTACGAGCAGTACTTC. This gives the protein CASSLGTSLYEQYF.

The V call is TRBV6-1, the J call TRBJ1-5; 8 positions agree with TRBD1. The junction had 6 bases not matched to a gene; V was cut back by 4 bases and J by 4 bases. The CDR3 covers 15 residues. The germline V gene encodes CDR1 MNHNS and CDR2 SASEGT. Written as DNA, the CDR3 is TGTGCCAGCAGTGCCTCCGGGACAGGTAATCAGCCCCAGCATTTT. Translated, it gives CASSASGTGNQPQHF.

This chain connects TRBV5-1 to TRBJ1-5; D uncertain. The V end was cut by 0 bases, the J end by 5 bases, with 9 bases between. The CDR3 runs 14 residues. Germline-derived CDR1 and CDR2 are SGHRS and YFSETQ. Here the CDR3 reads CASSLASTDQPQHF. CDR3 sequence (DNA): TGCGCCAGCAGCTTGGCCTCAACAGATCAGCCCCAGCATTTT.

This rearrangement joins TRBV10-2 to TRBJ2-1, with TRBD2 matching over 11 bases. Trimming removed 7 bases from V and 4 bases from J; junction bases left unmatched: 9. Germline V gene sequence: CDR1 WSHSY, CDR2 SAAADI. The CDR3 loop spans 16 amino acids. This chain's CDR3 is CASTLATSGAYNEQFF. DNA of the CDR3: TGCGCCAGCACCCTGGCGACTAGCGGGGCATACAATGAGCAGTTCTTC.

CDR3 region: CASSSENRGTEAFF. In nucleotides, the CDR3 is TGTGCCAGCAGCTCGGAAAACAGGGGTACTGAAGCTTTCTTT. The chain uses TRBV7-8 and TRBJ1-1, with 7 bases matching TRBD1. J lost 5 bases, V lost 4 bases, and 7 bases had no gene match. This CDR3 contains 14 residues. Germline lookup yields CDR1 SGHVS and CDR2 FQNEAQ. Drawing the rest from reference TRBV7-8 and TRBJ1-1, the complete variable domain is GAGVSQSPRYKVAKRGQDVALRCDPISGHVSLFWYQQALGQGPEFLTYFQNEAQLDKSGLPSDRFFAERPEGSVSTLKIQRTQQEDSAVYLCASSSENRGTEAFFGQGTRLTVV.

The chain has TRBV9 and TRBJ2-5; the match to TRBD1 covers 8 bases. J gave up 5 bases and V 0 bases, and 9 bases lay outside the gene matches. CDR1 is SGDLS and CDR2 is YYNGEE in the germline V gene. CDR3 length equals 16 residues. CDR3 loop: CASSVGGQGDFETQYF. In DNA, the CDR3 is TGTGCCAGCAGCGTAGGAGGACAGGGTGATTTCGAGACCCAGTACTTC.

This clone has only a few counts. V gene TRBV7-6 combines with J gene TRBJ2-2; 11 bases are shared with TRBD2. V dropped 5 bases and J dropped 4; count of bases not matched to a gene: 3. There are 15 residues in the CDR3. Per germline, CDR1 SGHVS and CDR2 FNYEAQ. The CDR3 DNA reads TGTGCCAGCAGCGCTAGCGGGAGGTCCACCGGGGAGCTGTTTTTT. Amino acid sequence: CASSASGRSTGELFF.